The rows below give T cell receptor beta chains drawn from one sample of a study of shared clonotypes between healthy human individuals. Clones were read by immunoSEQ multiplex PCR, and TCRdb kept only the in-frame ones, dropping some. Of nearly 1 million clones listed, over 75% are singletons. The sequenced sample was memory CD4+ T cells sorted from blood. All receptors come from a man between 18 and 35 years old in good health. CDR3s include the opening cysteine and the closing phenylalanine or tryptophan. The D gene is left open where the match is weak. Rows give clone size only sometimes, using once, few, many, or a class for an expanded clone.

>TRBJ2-3|.|TRBV7-2|.
CASSWSDLGTDTQYF
TGTGCCAGCAGCTGGAGCGACCTGGGCACAGATACGCAGTATTTT
>TRBJ2-1|TRBD2|TRBV18|.
CASSPPVAGGAYNEQFF
TGTGCCAGCTCACCACCGGTTGCGGGGGGGGCCTACAATGAGCAGTTCTTC
>TRBJ2-3|.|TRBV5-1|.
CASSPQDPTDTQYF
TGCGCCAGCAGCCCCCAAGATCCGACAGATACGCAGTATTTT
>TRBJ2-5|.|TRBV11-2|few
CASSFTAAQETQYF
TGTGCCAGCAGCTTCACAGCAGCACAAGAGACCCAGTACTTC
>TRBJ2-6|.|TRBV28|.
CASSPPQEHLRANVLTF
TGTGCCAGCAGTCCACCCCAAGAGCATCTCCGGGCCAACGTCCTGACTTTC
>TRBJ2-5|.|TRBV25-1|.
CASRETQETQYF
TGTGCCAGCAGGGAGACTCAAGAGACCCAGTACTTC
>TRBJ1-5|TRBD1|TRBV11-2|once
CASSLGQGASQPQHF
TGTGCCAGCAGCTTAGGACAGGGGGCGAGTCAGCCCCAGCATTTT
>TRBJ2-7|.|TRBV6-6|.
CASSYVGGNGEQYF
TGTGCCAGCAGTTACGTCGGCGGGAACGGCGAGCAGTACTTC
>TRBJ2-2|TRBD2|TRBV11-2|.
CASSPEGTSLLFF
TGTGCCAGCAGCCCCGAAGGGACTAGCTTGCTGTTTTTT
>TRBJ1-2|TRBD1|TRBV2|.
CASSWGQSDYGYTF
TGTGCCAGCAGTTGGGGACAGAGCGATTATGGCTACACCTTC
>TRBJ2-6|.|TRBV4-3|.
CASSVQTSQSRANVLTF
TGCGCCAGCAGCGTTCAGACGTCACAAAGTCGGGCCAACGTCCTGACTTTC
>TRBJ2-4|.|TRBV4-3|.
CASSQVQGTGNIQYF
TGCGCCAGCAGCCAAGTCCAGGGGACGGGGAACATTCAGTACTTC
>TRBJ2-7|.|TRBV5-4|.
CASSNAPWSGDYEQYF
TGTGCCAGCAGTAACGCTCCATGGTCCGGGGACTACGAGCAGTACTTC
>TRBJ1-3|.|TRBV9|.
CASSVGGATFNTIYF
TGTGCCAGCAGCGTCGGGGGGGCGACGTTCAACACCATATATTTT
>TRBJ2-5|TRBD2|TRBV9|.
CASSVGSSGGYQETQYF
TGTGCCAGCAGCGTAGGTTCTAGCGGGGGGTACCAAGAGACCCAGTACTTC
>TRBJ2-1|TRBD1|TRBV15|few
CATSRGRDRYNEQFF
TGTGCCACCAGCAGAGGAAGGGACAGATACAATGAGCAGTTCTTC
>TRBJ2-7|TRBD1|TRBV5-1|.
CASSLEAGGLVEQYF
TGCGCCAGCAGCTTGGAGGCAGGGGGCCTCGTCGAGCAGTACTTC
>TRBJ2-6|TRBD1|TRBV10-2|.
CASMLPTGGFSGANVLTF
TGCGCCAGCATGCTACCGACAGGGGGCTTTTCTGGGGCCAACGTCCTGACTTTC
>TRBJ1-4|.|TRBV4-1|.
CASSQDGAGVNEKLFF
TGCGCCAGCAGCCAAGACGGAGCAGGGGTAAATGAAAAACTGTTTTTT
>TRBJ1-2|.|TRBV6-4|.
CASSDSGRDGYTF
TGTGCCAGCAGTGACTCTGGGAGAGATGGCTACACCTTC
>TRBJ1-4|.|TRBV5-4|.
CASSPMEAATNEKLFF
TGTGCCAGCAGCCCTATGGAGGCCGCAACTAATGAAAAACTGTTTTTT
>TRBJ1-5|.|TRBV6-5|.
CASSPRGANQPQHF
TGTGCCAGCAGCCCTCGGGGGGCTAATCAGCCCCAGCATTTT
>TRBJ1-3|.|TRBV7-6|.
CASSPSGATGNTIYF
TGTGCCAGCAGCCCCTCTGGAGCGACTGGTAACACCATATATTTT
>TRBJ1-1|.|TRBV2|once
CASSSKGTNTEAFF
TGTGCCAGCAGTTCGAAGGGGACGAACACTGAAGCTTTCTTT
>TRBJ2-1|TRBD2|TRBV11-3|.
CASSLLAGGGNEQFF
TGTGCCAGCAGCTTACTAGCGGGAGGAGGCAATGAGCAGTTCTTC
>TRBJ2-7|.|TRBV6-6|.
CASMPTPSYEQYF
TGTGCCAGCATGCCCACACCGTCCTACGAGCAGTACTTC
>TRBJ2-4|.|TRBV28|.
CASTPSGARVKNIQYF
TGTGCCAGCACCCCGTCGGGGGCCCGTGTCAAAAACATTCAGTACTTC
>TRBJ2-1|TRBD1|TRBV7-2|.
CASSITFPGQGRDEQFF
TGTGCCAGCAGCATCACGTTTCCGGGACAGGGGAGGGATGAGCAGTTCTTC
>TRBJ1-4|TRBD1|TRBV25-1|.
CASSNRGRWEKLFF
TGTGCCAGCAGTAACAGGGGGCGATGGGAAAAACTGTTTTTT
>TRBJ2-3|TRBD2|TRBV9|.
CASSISGKEDTQYF
TGTGCCAGCAGCATTAGCGGGAAGGAAGATACGCAGTATTTT
>TRBJ1-1|.|TRBV7-8|.
CASSPTWGMRATEAFF
TGTGCCAGCAGCCCTACCTGGGGCATGAGAGCCACTGAAGCTTTCTTT
>TRBJ2-2|.|TRBV6-1|once
CASSEARGRAGELFF
TGTGCCAGCAGTGAAGCGCGAGGGCGGGCCGGGGAGCTGTTTTTT
>TRBJ1-5|.|TRBV2|.
CASSSGQINQPQHF
TGTGCCAGCAGTTCAGGACAGATTAATCAGCCCCAGCATTTT
>TRBJ1-1|TRBD1|TRBV29-1|.
CSVTGGNTEAFF
TGCAGCGTGACAGGGGGGAACACTGAAGCTTTCTTT
>TRBJ1-1|TRBD1|TRBV6-5|.
CASSHPGGTEAFF
TGTGCCAGCAGTCATCCAGGGGGCACTGAAGCTTTCTTT